The source of this T cell receptor (beta chain) is a study of Ad26.COV2.S vaccination and SARS-CoV-2 variants. Study-wide points: Vaccine and placebo recipients had similar non-spike TCR breadth. Substantial response breadth was reportedly seen for spike-specific CD8+ and CD4+ T cells after vaccination. Breadth and depth estimates from TCRs may understate total T cell responses.

The table came from immunoSEQ multiplex PCR; TCRdb's copy has only in-frame clones and leaves some out. Of around 94,000 clones in the sample, around 80% are singletons; the top ten hold 15% to 20%. The V and J ends lost 6 bases and 6 bases, in that order; junction bases with no gene match: 8. Germline assignment: CDR1 SQVTM and CDR2 ANQGSEA. The CDR3 loop spans 13 amino acids. This clone was observed once. Its specificity is unknown. The receptor comes from a human donor who had recovered from COVID-19. The source material was peripheral blood, sampled after recovery from COVID-19. The genes are TRBV29-1 and TRBJ1-5, with TRBD1 identical over 7 bases. CDR3 sequence: CSVAGTDIQPQHF. Here the CDR3 DNA reads TGCAGCGTAGCCGGGACAGACATTCAGCCCCAGCATTTT.